What follows are 18 T cell receptor beta chains derived from one specimen sequenced in a study of blood T cell repertoires in COVID-19. The assay was immunoSEQ multiplex PCR, and TCRdb's table has in-frame clones only and misses some. Among around 120,000 clones listed, over 80% were seen once. Material: peripheral blood. These receptors all stem from a man between 65 and 85 years old with acute or convalescent COVID-19.

This clone came up once. The V call is TRBV28, the J call TRBJ1-2; D uncertain. This CDR3 has 14 residues. Germline values: CDR1 MDHEN, CDR2 SYDVKM. V was pared by 6 bases and J by 5 bases, with 16 bases between. The CDR3 here is CASSRRLQKYGYTF. The DNA for the CDR3 is TGTGCCAGCAGCCGAAGACTACAGAAGTATGGCTACACCTTC.

The chain uses TRBV5-1 and TRBJ2-5, with D perhaps TRBD2 (5 bases). This CDR3 is 15 amino acids long. V lost 4 bases and J 5 bases, leaving 18 bases between the germline ends. CDR1 SGHRS and CDR2 YFSETQ come from the germline V gene. The CDR3 protein is CASSLGGRTGETQYF. The CDR3 DNA reads TGCGCCAGCAGCCTAGGAGGAAGGACGGGGGAGACCCAGTACTTC.

The chain recombines TRBV5-5 with TRBJ2-7; TRBD1 agrees at 11 bases. The germline gives CDR1 SGHKS, CDR2 YYEKEE (reference sequence). V shed 3 bases, J shed 6 bases, and the junction held 5 bases outside the gene matches. This CDR3 has 14 residues. CDR3 sequence (DNA): TGTGCCAGCAGCTCGCTAGGGACAGGGGGCGAGCAGTACTTC. Its translation: CASSSLGTGGEQYF.

The chain combines TRBV7-8 with TRBJ1-2; D is unclear. The CDR3 is made up of 16 amino acids. Trimming removed 0 bases from V and 6 bases from J, with 17 bases in between. Germline V gene lookup returns CDR1 SGHVS and CDR2 FQNEAQ. CDR3 DNA: TGTGCCAGCAGCTTAGCGCTTGGCAGGTCGGAGGATGGCTACACCTTC. The encoded protein is CASSLALGRSEDGYTF.

The CDR3 sequence: CASSLPGLALETQYF. CDR3 sequence (DNA): TGTGCCAGCAGCCTACCTGGACTAGCCTTGGAGACCCAGTACTTC. The V and J genes are TRBV5-4 and TRBJ2-5, with 8 bases that match TRBD2. The germline gives CDR1 SGHNT, CDR2 YYREEE (reference sequence). The CDR3 runs to 15 residues. With 4 bases clipped from V and 5 bases from J, the junction kept 10 bases outside the gene matches.

The sample holds one count of this clone. The rearrangement joins TRBV27 to TRBJ2-3; tentatively, D is TRBD1 (6 bases). Germline CDR1 is MNHEY and CDR2 is SMNVEV (reference sequence). The germline V and J ends were trimmed by 10 bases and 2 bases, with 16 bases remaining between them. The CDR3 sequence is 14 residues long. In nucleotides, the CDR3 is TGTGCCATACCGGGGCAGGGGCCCACAGATACGCAGTATTTT. Translating gives CAIPGQGPTDTQYF.

The table lists this clone with a few counts. The chain recombines TRBV10-3 with TRBJ1-3; D is possibly TRBD1 (5 bases). The length of the CDR3 is 12 residues. CDR1 and CDR2 from the germline V gene are ENHRY and SYGVKD. V was shortened by 11 bases and J by 0 bases, with 8 bases between the two germline ends. As DNA, the CDR3 is TGTGCCTCCGGGGGCTCTGGAAACACCATATATTTT. This sequence encodes CASGGSGNTIYF.

The rearrangement joins TRBV6-5 to TRBJ1-4, with a weak D call TRBD1 (5 bases). Germline loops: CDR1 MNHEY, CDR2 SVGAGI. Trimming removed 4 bases from V and 5 bases from J, with 14 bases in between. The CDR3 has 15 amino acids. CDR3 coding DNA: TGTGCCAGCAGTTTTCGGACAAAAGGCAATGAAAAACTGTTTTTT. Translating gives CASSFRTKGNEKLFF.

J is TRBJ2-3 and V is TRBV6-1; tentatively, D is TRBD1 (5 bases). V was clipped by 0 bases and J by 4 bases, with 14 bases between them. The CDR3 is 16 residues long. Germline values: CDR1 MNHNS, CDR2 SASEGT. The CDR3 DNA reads as TGTGCCAGCAGTGAAGCGCTTTTGCAGGGCTCAGATACGCAGTATTTT. Translating gives CASSEALLQGSDTQYF.

The chain employs TRBV11-3 and TRBJ2-5; 11 nucleotides align to TRBD2. The germline V gene encodes CDR1 SGHNT and CDR2 YENEEA. J was trimmed by 5 bases and V by 4 bases; bases with no gene match: 6. CDR3 length equals 15 residues. CDR3 sequence: CASSSGLADGETQYF. CDR3 in DNA: TGTGCCAGCAGCTCGGGACTAGCGGATGGCGAGACCCAGTACTTC.

The chain employs TRBV30 and TRBJ2-7; D is perhaps TRBD1 (6 bases). This CDR3 region has 12 residues. V was trimmed by 2 bases and J by 5 bases, leaving 10 bases between them. Germline V gene lookup returns CDR1 GTSNPN and CDR2 SVGIG (reference sequence). CDR3: CAWSRGNDEQYF. The CDR3 nucleotides read TGTGCCTGGAGTAGGGGGAATGACGAGCAGTACTTC.

The gene calls are TRBV7-6 and TRBJ2-1, with 7 bases fitting TRBD2. The J segment lost 0 bases and the V segment lost 3 bases, leaving 14 bases of the junction unmatched. The CDR3 spans 19 residues. Germline values: CDR1 SGHVS, CDR2 FNYEAQ. This CDR3 reads CASSLEAGVQTSSYNEQFF. DNA for the CDR3: TGTGCCAGCAGCTTGGAGGCGGGGGTTCAAACAAGCTCCTACAATGAGCAGTTCTTC.

V gene TRBV4-1 combines with J gene TRBJ1-6; D gene ambiguous. V gave up 4 bases and J gave up 7 bases, with 8 bases separating them. Germline CDR1 is MGHRA and CDR2 is YSYEKL. CDR3 length: 13 amino acids. CDR3 in amino acids: CASSPTQNSPLHF. The CDR3 bases are TGCGCCAGCAGCCCAACACAGAATTCACCCCTCCACTTT.

The chain links TRBV10-3 to TRBJ2-2; 13 nucleotides line up with TRBD2. Germline values: CDR1 ENHRY, CDR2 SYGVKD. J lost 5 bases, V lost 5 bases, and 8 bases had no gene match. This CDR3 region has 17 residues. The CDR3 reads CAISPTSGGAGTGELFF. In DNA, the CDR3 is TGTGCCATCAGTCCCACTAGCGGGGGGGCAGGTACCGGGGAGCTGTTTTTT.

This clone was seen once. DNA of the CDR3: TGTGCCAGCAGTCCGACTAGTTTAGCCGGGGAGCTGTTTTTT. Protein: CASSPTSLAGELFF. The chain carries TRBV27 and TRBJ2-2; tentatively, D is TRBD2 (6 bases). The germline V and J ends were trimmed by 5 bases and 6 bases, with 13 bases remaining between them. The germline gives CDR1 MNHEY, CDR2 SMNVEV (reference sequence). This CDR3 spans 14 amino acids.

The chain is built from TRBV19 and TRBJ1-2, with 8 bases identical to TRBD1. From germline, CDR1 is LNHDA and CDR2 SQIVND (reference sequence). CDR3 length: 16 residues. The J segment lost 4 bases and the V segment lost 6 bases, leaving 13 bases of the junction unmatched. CDR3 protein: CASSSNSGTGVYGYTF. The CDR3 DNA follows: TGTGCCAGTAGCAGTAACTCCGGGACAGGAGTCTATGGCTACACCTTC. Full variable domain (rest looked up from reference TRBV19 and TRBJ1-2): DGGITQSPKYLFRKEGQNVTLSCEQNLNHDAMYWYRQDPGQGLRLIYYSQIVNDFQKGDIAEGYSVSREKKESFPLTVTSAQKNPTAFYLCASSSNSGTGVYGYTFGSGTRLTVV.

The chain is built from TRBV3-1 (or the pseudogene TRBV3-2) and TRBJ1-2; 9 bases map to TRBD1. The V segment lost 4 bases and the J segment 6 bases; nucleotides outside the gene matches: 9. CDR3 size: 15 residues. CDR1 and CDR2 from the germline V gene are LGHDT and YNNKEL (reference sequence). The CDR3 DNA is TGTGCCAGCAGCCCGGTGTGGGGACAGGGCGATGGCTACACCTTC. Amino acid sequence: CASSPVWGQGDGYTF.

The chain is built from TRBV5-1 and TRBJ2-2; D is possibly TRBD1 (5 bases). V was cut by 4 bases and J by 0 bases, with 10 bases left in between. The CDR3 sequence is 15 residues long. The germline CDR1 and CDR2 sequences are SGHRS and YFSETQ. The CDR3 DNA sequence: TGCGCCAGCAGCGACAGAGGCTCGAACACCGGGGAGCTGTTTTTT. Translating it yields CASSDRGSNTGELFF.